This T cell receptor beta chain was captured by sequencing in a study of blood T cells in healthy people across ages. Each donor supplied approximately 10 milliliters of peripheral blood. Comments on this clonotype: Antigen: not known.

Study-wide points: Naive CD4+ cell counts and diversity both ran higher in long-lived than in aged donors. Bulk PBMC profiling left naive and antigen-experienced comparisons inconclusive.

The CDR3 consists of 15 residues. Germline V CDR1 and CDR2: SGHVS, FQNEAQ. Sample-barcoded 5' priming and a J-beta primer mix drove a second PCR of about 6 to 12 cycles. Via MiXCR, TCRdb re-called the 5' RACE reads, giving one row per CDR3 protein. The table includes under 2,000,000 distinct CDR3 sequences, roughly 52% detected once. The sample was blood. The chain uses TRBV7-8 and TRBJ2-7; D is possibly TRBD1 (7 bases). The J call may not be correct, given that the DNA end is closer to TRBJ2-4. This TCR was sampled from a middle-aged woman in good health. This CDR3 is CASSPRGQEGNIQYF. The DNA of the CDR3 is TGTGCCAGCAGCCCACGTGGACAGGAGGGGAACATTCAGTACTTC.